The clone carrying this T cell receptor (beta chain) was observed many times. The antigen is not known. This sample stems from a study of identical twins. General study findings and limits: Cord blood's abundant beta clonotypes had fewer insertions, unlike memory repertoires. It was possible that invariant MAIT and iNKT cells partly confounded the zero-insertion analyses.

Every sampled donor was Caucasian and healthy. TCRdb itself ran the 5' RACE reads through MiXCR, one entry per CDR3 protein. The repertoire consists of 200,000 to 250,000 distinct CDR3 sequences, with around 8% occurring once and the leading ten covering around 2.1%. This CDR3 has 11 residues. The germline V gene has CDR1 KGHSH and CDR2 LQKENI. This sample was also put to use in a study of yellow fever vaccine responses in identical twins. That paper notes: Twins reportedly had a vaccine T cell response that seemed partly convergent, partly personalized.

This chain connects TRBV18 to TRBJ2-5; unclear D gene. The TCR originated in a woman aged 18 to 35 in good health. The sequencing sample was made of memory (CD45RO+) T cells sorted from blood. The CDR3 coding sequence is TGTGCTAGCAGCCCCAAGGAGACCCAGTACTTC. Protein sequence: CASSPKETQYF.